These T cell receptor beta chains were read from a single sample in a study of TIL therapy for anti-PD-1-resistant metastatic lung cancer. The table came from immunoSEQ multiplex PCR; TCRdb's copy has only in-frame clones and leaves some out. Of just under 60,000 clones listed, roughly 66% are singletons. Here the sequenced sample was blood, taken at baseline. The source is a person aged 25 to 80 with non-small cell lung cancer. Both conserved end residues are part of each CDR3. The D gene is left open where the match is weak. The listing skips clone size in some rows; elsewhere it reads once, few, many or a size class.

clone size: NA
D gene: TRBD1
V gene: TRBV6-1
J gene: TRBJ2-7
CDR3 protein: CASLDRGVYEQYF
CDR3 DNA: TGTGCCAGCCTTGACAGGGGGGTTTACGAGCAGTACTTC

clone size: NA
D gene: TRBD1
V gene: TRBV28
J gene: TRBJ1-5
CDR3 protein: CASSLSVYTGGMFRPQHF
CDR3 DNA: TGTGCCAGCAGTTTGAGCGTTTATACAGGGGGCATGTTTCGGCCCCAGCATTTT

clone size: NA
D gene: NA
V gene: TRBV6-1
J gene: TRBJ2-3
CDR3 protein: CASSEYIESTDTQYF
CDR3 DNA: TGTGCCAGCAGTGAATATATAGAAAGCACAGATACGCAGTATTTT

clone size: NA
D gene: NA
V gene: TRBV6-1
J gene: TRBJ1-6
CDR3 protein: CASSEALPDSSDSPLHF
CDR3 DNA: TGTGCCAGCAGTGAAGCTCTACCCGACAGCTCCGATTCACCCCTCCACTTT

clone size: NA
D gene: NA
V gene: TRBV5-1
J gene: TRBJ2-6
CDR3 protein: CASSFQHSGANVLTF
CDR3 DNA: TGCGCCAGCAGCTTCCAGCACTCTGGGGCCAACGTCCTGACTTTC

clone size: few
D gene: TRBD1
V gene: TRBV2
J gene: TRBJ2-7
CDR3 protein: CASREGRQGPYEQYF
CDR3 DNA: TGTGCCAGCAGGGAGGGAAGACAGGGGCCCTACGAGCAGTACTTC

clone size: NA
D gene: NA
V gene: TRBV6-1
J gene: TRBJ2-7
CDR3 protein: CASTHLGQTYEQYF
CDR3 DNA: TGTGCCAGCACCCACCTGGGGCAAACCTACGAGCAGTACTTC

clone size: NA
D gene: NA
V gene: TRBV5-1
J gene: TRBJ2-1
CDR3 protein: CASSLVYGDRDEQFF
CDR3 DNA: TGCGCCAGCAGCTTGGTATACGGGGATCGGGATGAGCAGTTCTTC

clone size: once
D gene: NA
V gene: TRBV11-3
J gene: TRBJ1-1
CDR3 protein: CASSLLKFGEAFF
CDR3 DNA: TGTGCCAGCAGCTTATTGAAGTTCGGTGAAGCTTTCTTT

clone size: NA
D gene: TRBD1
V gene: TRBV7-2
J gene: TRBJ2-3
CDR3 protein: CASSLVGDSGTDTQYF
CDR3 DNA: TGTGCCAGCAGCCTGGTGGGGGACAGTGGCACAGATACGCAGTATTTT

clone size: NA
D gene: TRBD1
V gene: TRBV7-6
J gene: TRBJ2-2
CDR3 protein: CASSLGDRRGIGELFF
CDR3 DNA: TGTGCCAGCAGCTTGGGGGACAGGCGAGGTATCGGGGAGCTGTTTTTT

clone size: NA
D gene: NA
V gene: TRBV5-1
J gene: TRBJ1-6
CDR3 protein: CASSLWDGLESPLHF
CDR3 DNA: TGCGCCAGCAGCTTGTGGGACGGGTTGGAGTCACCCCTCCACTTT

clone size: NA
D gene: NA
V gene: TRBV19
J gene: TRBJ1-3
CDR3 protein: CASRPDHTSGNTIYF
CDR3 DNA: TGTGCCAGTAGGCCGGACCACACGTCTGGAAACACCATATATTTT

clone size: few
D gene: NA
V gene: TRBV30
J gene: TRBJ1-1
CDR3 protein: CAWTRDRPNTEAFF
CDR3 DNA: TGTGCCTGGACCCGAGACAGACCGAACACTGAAGCTTTCTTT

clone size: NA
D gene: NA
V gene: TRBV28
J gene: TRBJ1-6
CDR3 protein: CASSFFGRYNSPLHF
CDR3 DNA: TGTGCCAGCAGTTTCTTTGGCAGGTATAATTCACCCCTCCACTTT

clone size: NA
D gene: TRBD2
V gene: TRBV7-3
J gene: TRBJ2-1
CDR3 protein: CASSLLAGGYNEQFF
CDR3 DNA: TGTGCCAGCAGCTTACTAGCGGGAGGTTACAATGAGCAGTTCTTC

clone size: NA
D gene: NA
V gene: TRBV9
J gene: TRBJ2-6
CDR3 protein: CASSVGGSGANVLTF
CDR3 DNA: TGTGCCAGCAGCGTAGGGGGCTCTGGGGCCAACGTCCTGACTTTC

clone size: NA
D gene: NA
V gene: TRBV6-5
J gene: TRBJ2-5
CDR3 protein: CASSPPGQETQYF
CDR3 DNA: TGTGCCAGCAGTCCGCCCGGGCAAGAGACCCAGTACTTC

clone size: NA
D gene: NA
V gene: TRBV28
J gene: TRBJ2-3
CDR3 protein: CASNPSTGRVATDTQYF
CDR3 DNA: TGTGCCAGCAACCCTTCGACAGGACGTGTGGCAACAGATACGCAGTATTTT

clone size: NA
D gene: NA
V gene: TRBV4-1
J gene: TRBJ2-1
CDR3 protein: CASSQSDTYNEQFF
CDR3 DNA: TGCGCCAGCAGCCAATCGGACACCTACAATGAGCAGTTCTTC

clone size: once
D gene: NA
V gene: TRBV30
J gene: TRBJ1-3
CDR3 protein: CAWSVRNTIYF
CDR3 DNA: TGTGCCTGGTCGGTTCGAAACACCATATATTTT

clone size: NA
D gene: NA
V gene: TRBV27
J gene: TRBJ2-7
CDR3 protein: CASSELQSYEQYF
CDR3 DNA: TGTGCCAGCAGCGAATTACAGAGCTACGAGCAGTACTTC

clone size: NA
D gene: NA
V gene: TRBV19
J gene: TRBJ1-1
CDR3 protein: CASSITQLAFF
CDR3 DNA: TGTGCCAGTAGTATTACCCAGCTGGCTTTCTTT

clone size: few
D gene: NA
V gene: TRBV5-1
J gene: TRBJ1-1
CDR3 protein: CASKRARNTEAFF
CDR3 DNA: TGCGCCAGCAAGAGGGCCAGGAACACTGAAGCTTTCTTT

clone size: NA
D gene: TRBD1
V gene: TRBV5-6
J gene: TRBJ1-2
CDR3 protein: CASSDRGRVAGYTF
CDR3 DNA: TGTGCCAGCAGCGACAGGGGGCGGGTCGCTGGCTACACCTTC